A few counts support the clone carrying this TCR beta chain. V gave up 0 bases and J gave up 4 bases; unmatched junction bases: 4. Germline V gene lookup returns CDR1 LGHDT and CDR2 YNNKEL (reference sequence). This CDR3 has 16 residues. The data originate from a study of blood T cell repertoires in COVID-19. Turning to the study itself: The study drew acute and convalescent COVID-19 samples from the United States, Italy and Spain. The cDNA or gDNA used as material had been derived from T cells, B-cell-depleted T cells, or PBMCs.

In the original processing: Reference gene primer amplification gave estimated nucleated cell counts. Sequencing was performed with immunoSEQ multiplex PCR; in TCRdb, only in-frame clones are kept and a portion is missing. V, J and clone size are those of that table, while D and trimming were read from the DNA. This repertoire shows 150,000 to 200,000 clones, 87% found once; its top ten account for 5%. The gene calls are TRBV3-1 (or the pseudogene TRBV3-2) and TRBJ1-2, with 11 bases lining up with TRBD1. The source is a human donor in a cohort sampled during active COVID-19. The source material was peripheral blood. The CDR3 nucleotides are TGTGCCAGCAGCCAAGACCCTGGGACAGGGGGCTATGGCTACACCTTC. Amino acids: CASSQDPGTGGYGYTF.